The 17 T cell receptor beta chains below all came from one sample that was sequenced in a study of T cells in Graves' hyperthyroidism and ophthalmopathy. RNA transcripts provided the source from which TCR beta CDR3 regions were amplified. First-round RT-PCR with HTBI primers amplified the TCR CDR3 region. Each CDR3 protein is one row after TCRdb ran MiXCR on the multiplex PCR reads. The top ten hold 25% to 30% of the sample, which has fewer than 300,000 distinct CDR3 sequences, less than 30% seen once. Source material: blood. All receptors derive from a middle-aged man with Graves' hyperthyroidism that later progressed to Graves' ophthalmopathy.

This clonotype was observed many times. The J gene is TRBJ1-5, the V gene TRBV20-1, with 8 bases lining up with TRBD1. V shed 2 bases, J shed 5 bases, and the junction held 11 bases outside the gene matches. The CDR3 has 16 residues. Looked up from germline, CDR1 is DFQATT and CDR2 is SNEGSKA (reference sequence). CDR3 region: CSARTGGPSQDQPQHF. The CDR3 region has the DNA TGCAGTGCTAGAACAGGGGGGCCAAGTCAAGATCAGCCCCAGCATTTT.

This clonotype came up many times. This chain joins TRBV2 and TRBJ2-1; TRBD2 agrees at 8 bases. CDR1 is SNHLY, CDR2 FYNNEI, per germline. The CDR3 sequence is 16 residues long. The V segment lost 6 bases and the J segment 6 bases; nucleotides outside the gene matches: 13. The CDR3 DNA is TGTGCCAGCAGGGTCCCGGGACTAGAGGGGGGCAATGAGCAGTTCTTC. This encodes CASRVPGLEGGNEQFF.

At least ten counts were recorded for this clonotype. The J gene is TRBJ1-2, the V gene TRBV30, with D maybe TRBD1 (5 bases). Trimming took off 4 bases at V and 2 bases at J, with 8 bases between the two ends. CDR1 is GTSNPN, CDR2 SVGIG, per germline (reference sequence). The length of the CDR3 is 12 residues. CDR3 region: CAWTRQNYGYTF. CDR3 DNA: TGTGCCTGGACGAGACAGAACTATGGCTACACCTTC.

This chain joins TRBV24-1 and TRBJ1-2; D is ambiguous. This CDR3 is 9 amino acids long. V was clipped by 9 bases and J by 4 bases, with 2 bases between them. CDR1 and CDR2 from the germline V gene are KGHDR and SFDVKD. The CDR3 is CATAYGYTF. The CDR3 bases are TGTGCCACCGCCTATGGCTACACCTTC.

This clonotype was counted a few times. The rearrangement uses TRBV20-1 and TRBJ2-7; possible D gene TRBD2, 6 bases. The germline gives CDR1 DFQATT, CDR2 SNEGSKA (reference sequence). V was trimmed by 2 bases and J by 4 bases, leaving 9 bases between them. The length of the CDR3 is 12 residues. CDR3 coding DNA: TGCAGTGCTAGACGGGAGATATACGAGCAGTACTTC. The encoded protein is CSARREIYEQYF.

This chain uses TRBV12-3 or TRBV12-4 with TRBJ2-7, with 8 bases identical to TRBD2. CDR3 length equals 12 residues. After removal of 5 bases from V and 5 bases from J, the junction contained 2 bases not matched to a gene. The CDR3 nucleotides read TGTGCCAGCAGTCTGCGGGAGGACGAGCAGTACTTC. Translation gives CASSLREDEQYF.

The chain joins TRBV12-3 or TRBV12-4 to TRBJ2-7; 8 nucleotides line up with TRBD1. Trimming took 5 bases from V and 7 from J; bases not matched to a gene: 10. The CDR3 spans 14 residues. CDR3 sequence (DNA): TGTGCCAGCAGTCCCGCTCAGGGGGCTGGTGAGCAGTACTTC. This gives the protein CASSPAQGAGEQYF.

This clonotype has a count of ten or more. The V call is TRBV2, the J call TRBJ2-7, with TRBD1 matching over 8 bases. This CDR3 is built from 10 residues. Germline V gene sequence: CDR1 SNHLY, CDR2 FYNNEI. The V and J ends lost 8 bases and 11 bases, in that order; junction bases with no gene match: 5. CDR3 protein: CASGRDRKYF. The CDR3 DNA follows: TGTGCCAGCGGCCGGGACAGGAAGTACTTC.

This clonotype was seen at least ten times. This rearrangement joins TRBV11-2 to TRBJ2-7; 10 positions agree with TRBD2. The CDR3 consists of 19 residues. Germline V lookup: CDR1 SGHAT, CDR2 FQNNGV. Trimming removed 1 base from V and 3 bases from J; junction bases left unmatched: 15. The CDR3 DNA reads TGTGCCAGCAGCTTAGGAGCGCGGCTAGCGGGAGACATTGGCTACGAGCAGTACTTC. It translates to CASSLGARLAGDIGYEQYF.

Ten or more counts support this clonotype. The chain uses TRBV12-5 and TRBJ2-1, with TRBD2 identical over 7 bases. This CDR3 has 17 residues. Germline-derived CDR1 and CDR2 are LGHNT and FRNRAP. V gave up 0 bases and J gave up 7 bases; unmatched junction bases: 12. The CDR3 bases are TGTGCTAGTGGTTTGGTACTAGGGCGGGAGAGGAAAAATGAGCAGTTCTTC. Translating it yields CASGLVLGRERKNEQFF. Filled out from reference TRBV12-5 and TRBJ2-1, the complete variable domain reads DARVTQTPRHKVTEMGQEVTMRCQPILGHNTVFWYRQTMMQGLELLAYFRNRAPLDDSGMPKDRFSAEMPDATLATLKIQPSEPRDSAVYFCASGLVLGRERKNEQFFGPGTRLTVL.

The count of this clonotype is one. CDR3 DNA sequence: TGTGCCAGCAGTTTGCGTCTTGCCAAAAACATTCAGTACTTC. As protein: CASSLRLAKNIQYF. J is TRBJ2-4 and V is TRBV28; D remains unclear. CDR3 size: 14 residues. V was shortened by 3 bases and J by 1 base, with 7 bases between the two germline ends. Germline V gene data show CDR1 as MDHEN and CDR2 as SYDVKM.

This clonotype was seen just once. The chain uses TRBV20-1 and TRBJ2-7, with D possibly TRBD2 on 5 matching bases. The V end lost 0 bases, the J end lost 3 bases, and 15 bases lay between the germline ends. Germline V gene data show CDR1 as DFQATT and CDR2 as SNEGSKA (reference sequence). The CDR3 loop spans 15 amino acids. The CDR3 DNA reads as TGCAGTGCTAGAGATCCGTCTAGCACAGACTACGAGCAGTACTTC. It specifies CSARDPSSTDYEQYF.

This clonotype was seen at least ten times. V and J are TRBV28 and TRBJ2-6; D unresolved. Germline V gene lookup returns CDR1 MDHEN and CDR2 SYDVKM. The CDR3 extends over 13 amino acids. V lost 7 bases and J 4 bases, leaving 8 bases between the germline ends. The CDR3 DNA reads TGTGCCAGCACCAATCTCGGGGCCAACGTCCTGACTTTC. Translation gives CASTNLGANVLTF.

Many counts were recorded for this clonotype. The V call is TRBV12-3 or TRBV12-4, the J call TRBJ1-1, with 8 bases identical to TRBD1. J gave up 10 bases and V 7 bases, and 8 bases lay outside the gene matches. The CDR3 is 12 amino acids. The CDR3 loop is CASNTDRARAFF. In DNA form, the CDR3 reads TGTGCCAGCAATACGGACAGGGCGCGAGCTTTCTTT.

This clonotype was observed many times. The rearrangement links TRBV6-5 to TRBJ2-5, with no clear D. This CDR3 contains 13 residues. Trimming left V 5 bases short and J 4 bases short, with 11 bases between. Looked up from germline, CDR1 is MNHEY and CDR2 is SVGAGI. The CDR3 loop is CASSPRFRETQYF. The CDR3 region has the DNA TGTGCCAGCAGTCCACGGTTCAGAGAGACCCAGTACTTC.

Ten or more counts support this clonotype. The chain links TRBV24-1 to TRBJ2-7; 7 nucleotides agree with TRBD2. Trimming cost V 6 bases and J 3 bases; bases outside gene matches: 1. Germline V gene lookup returns CDR1 KGHDR and CDR2 SFDVKD. This CDR3 contains 12 residues. In DNA form, the CDR3 reads TGTGCCACCAGTACTAGCGACTACGAGCAGTACTTC. Residues: CATSTSDYEQYF.

This clonotype was picked up many times. V gene TRBV25-1 combines with J gene TRBJ1-1; 9 nucleotides match TRBD1. CDR3 length equals 17 residues. Germline CDR1 and CDR2: MGHDK and SYGVNS. Trimming at V came to 1 base and at J to 0 bases, leaving 6 bases not matched to a gene. CDR3 in amino acids: CASSELGTGFMNTEAFF. The CDR3 DNA follows: TGTGCCAGCAGTGAATTGGGGACAGGGTTTATGAACACTGAAGCTTTCTTT.